This TCR beta chain was recovered during a study of memory CD4+ T cells and cytomegalovirus serostatus. In the study overall: This sample comes from healthy Belgian adults, fewer than ten CMV seropositive, 24 seronegative.

Study processing details: After removing out-of-frame reads, 2 million to 2.5 million distinct TCRbeta sequences remained. TCRdb's copy holds only in-frame clones and misses some; the assay was immunoSEQ multiplex PCR. That table furnishes V, J and clone size, whereas the DNA furnished D and trimming. The sample lists about 75,000 clones; 60% to 80% were seen once. The sort gate was single viable CD3+CD4+CD8-CD45RO+ cells for memory CD4+ T cells. Serum IgG to CMV pp150, pp28, p38 and p52 defined serostatus. The CDR3 runs 16 residues. From germline, CDR1 is SGHDT and CDR2 YYEEEE. V gave up 3 bases and J gave up 2 bases; unmatched junction bases: 7.

The gene calls are TRBV5-6 and TRBJ2-3; 9 nucleotides line up with TRBD2. Sequencing was done on a sample of memory CD4+ T cells from blood. The clonotype comes from an adult in good health and CMV-seropositive. The CDR3 protein is CASSSSTSGYTDTQYF. CDR3 bases: TGTGCCAGCAGCTCGTCGACTAGCGGCTACACAGATACGCAGTATTTT.